Below are 9 T cell receptor beta chains sequenced from a single sample in a study of beta chain features in type 1 diabetes. The investigators reverse transcribed all of the isolated RNA, so they sequenced expressed TCRB transcripts. Some clones are missing from TCRdb's copy, which holds only in-frame ones; the method was immunoSEQ multiplex PCR. The data hold fewer than 350,000 clones, with around a fifth observed a single time. The source material was naive CD4+ T cells from blood. The receptors were gathered from a woman aged 18-30 years in good health.

The rearrangement joins TRBV18 to TRBJ1-5; 10 bases align to TRBD1. This CDR3 has 14 residues. V was pared by 6 bases and J by 10 bases, with 9 bases of the junction left unmatched. Germline-derived CDR1 and CDR2 are KGHSH and LQKENI. CDR3 protein: CASSQDRGLNPQHF. Here the CDR3 DNA reads TGTGCCAGCTCCCAAGACAGGGGGCTTAATCCCCAGCATTTT.

This clone was counted only a few times. V and J are TRBV12-5 and TRBJ1-1, with a weak D call TRBD1 (5 bases). CDR1 is LGHNT, CDR2 FRNRAP, per germline. The V end lost 1 base, the J end lost 5 bases, and 8 bases lay between the germline ends. The CDR3 is 13 residues long. CDR3 loop: CASGLGKGTEAFF. In DNA, the CDR3 is TGTGCTAGTGGTTTGGGCAAGGGGACTGAAGCTTTCTTT.

The chain combines TRBV21-1 with TRBJ2-1; TRBD2 reflects the table's D call only, with no check against the DNA. TRBV21-1 represents a pseudogene. The CDR3 extends over 14 amino acids. This CDR3 reads CASSKIVSGNEQFF. CDR3 in DNA: TGTGCCAGCAGCAAAATAGTTTCGGGGAATGAGCAGTTCTTC.

V is TRBV5-1 and J is TRBJ2-7; TRBD2 might be the D (6 bases). The CDR3 length is 14 residues. Germline CDR1 and CDR2: SGHRS and YFSETQ. V was pared by 0 bases and J by 5 bases, with 12 bases between. CDR3 in amino acids: CASSLATSFNEQYF. CDR3 DNA: TGCGCCAGCAGCTTGGCCACTAGCTTCAACGAGCAGTACTTC.

The rearrangement uses TRBV6-5 and TRBJ2-7, with D perhaps matching TRBD2 (7 bases). CDR1 is MNHEY and CDR2 is SVGAGI in the germline V gene. The germline V and J ends were trimmed by 7 bases and 3 bases, with 19 bases remaining between them. The length of the CDR3 is 15 residues. CDR3 in amino acids: CASIAGAGASYEQYF. CDR3 bases: TGTGCCAGCATCGCGGGTGCGGGGGCGAGCTACGAGCAGTACTTC.

This chain joins TRBV5-4 and TRBJ1-1; 7 nucleotides agree with TRBD1. After removal of 3 bases from V and 4 bases from J, the junction contained 9 bases not matched to a gene. Germline-derived CDR1 and CDR2 are SGHNT and YYREEE (reference sequence). The CDR3 runs 15 residues. DNA of the CDR3: TGTGCCAGCAGCTCGCTGAGACAGGGACTCACTGAAGCTTTCTTT. It specifies CASSSLRQGLTEAFF.

This clone was seen a few times. The gene calls are TRBV4-2 and TRBJ2-7; 10 bases align to TRBD1. V dropped 4 bases and J dropped 6; count of bases not matched to a gene: 6. Germline V gene lookup returns CDR1 LGHNA and CDR2 YNFKEQ. This CDR3 is built from 14 residues. CDR3 in amino acids: CASSRDRGKGEQYF. CDR3 in DNA: TGTGCCAGCAGCCGGGACAGGGGAAAAGGCGAGCAGTACTTC.

J is TRBJ2-7 and V is TRBV6-6, with D tentatively TRBD1 (5 bases). CDR1 and CDR2 from the germline V gene are MNHNY and SVGAGI (reference sequence). The CDR3 spans 12 residues. The V and J ends lost 5 bases and 6 bases respectively, with 11 bases between them. The CDR3 is CASSHAGIEQYF. CDR3 bases: TGTGCCAGCAGTCACGCAGGGATCGAGCAGTACTTC.

This chain uses TRBV29-1 with TRBJ1-1; D may be TRBD1 (5 bases). V was pared by 1 base and J by 2 bases, with 11 bases between. The CDR3 is 14 residues long. CDR1 is SQVTM, CDR2 ANQGSEA, per germline. The CDR3, as DNA: TGCAGCGTTGAAGTCTCGGGGGTCAACACTGAAGCTTTCTTT. It specifies CSVEVSGVNTEAFF.